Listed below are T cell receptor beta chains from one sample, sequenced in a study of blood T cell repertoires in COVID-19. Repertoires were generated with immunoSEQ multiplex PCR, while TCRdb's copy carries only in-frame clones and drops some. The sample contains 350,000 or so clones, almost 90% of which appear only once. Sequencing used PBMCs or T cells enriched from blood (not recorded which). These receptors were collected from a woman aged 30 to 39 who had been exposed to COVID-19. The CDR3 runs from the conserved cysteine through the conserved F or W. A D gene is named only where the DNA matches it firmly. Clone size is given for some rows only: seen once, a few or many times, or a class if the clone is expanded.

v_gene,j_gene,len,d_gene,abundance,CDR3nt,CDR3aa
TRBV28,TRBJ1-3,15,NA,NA,TGTGCCAGCTATACAGGAGCCTACTCTGGAAACACCATATATTTT,CASYTGAYSGNTIYF
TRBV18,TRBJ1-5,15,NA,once,TGTGCCAGCTCACCACTACCAGGGCCAGATCAGCCCCAGCATTTT,CASSPLPGPDQPQHF
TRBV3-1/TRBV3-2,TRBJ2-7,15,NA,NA,TGTGCCAGCAGCCAAGGGGCACTCGACTCCTACGAGCAGTACTTC,CASSQGALDSYEQYF
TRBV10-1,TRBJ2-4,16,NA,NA,TGCGCCAGCAGTGAGTCTAGAGGACAGAGTAAAAACATTCAGTACTTC,CASSESRGQSKNIQYF
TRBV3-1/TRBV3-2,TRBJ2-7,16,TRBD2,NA,TGTGCCAGCAGCTCGGGCGCCGGGACTAGGATCTACGAGCAGTACTTC,CASSSGAGTRIYEQYF
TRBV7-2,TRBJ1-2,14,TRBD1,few,TGTGCCAGCACCCAACAGGGGGGGAGCTATGGCTACACCTTC,CASTQQGGSYGYTF
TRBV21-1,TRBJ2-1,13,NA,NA,TGTGCCAGCAGCAAAACGAGGGGGAATGAGCAGTTCTTC,CASSKTRGNEQFF
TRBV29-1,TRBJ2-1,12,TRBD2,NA,TGCAGCGTTGCTCCACTAGCGGGAGTCCCGTTCTTC,CSVAPLAGVPFF
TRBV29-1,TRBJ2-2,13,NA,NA,TGCAGCGCCCTCGGTTCCGACACCGGGGAGCTGTTTTTT,CSALGSDTGELFF
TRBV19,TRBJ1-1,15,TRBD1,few,TGTGCCAGTAGACGGAACGGACAGGGCGCCACTGAAGCTTTCTTT,CASRRNGQGATEAFF
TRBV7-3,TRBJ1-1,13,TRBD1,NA,TGTGCCAGCAGCTCCCAGGGGGAAACTGAAGCTTTCTTT,CASSSQGETEAFF
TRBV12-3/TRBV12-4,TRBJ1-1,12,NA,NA,TGTGCCAGCAGCCCCCAGGGGACTGAAGCTTTCTTT,CASSPQGTEAFF
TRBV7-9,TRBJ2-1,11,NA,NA,TGTGCCAGCAGCGCGGGACAGTCGCAGTTCTTC,CASSAGQSQFF
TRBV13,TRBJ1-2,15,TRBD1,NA,TGTGCCAGCAGCTCCTCCGGGACAGGGGGCTATGGCTACACCTTC,CASSSSGTGGYGYTF
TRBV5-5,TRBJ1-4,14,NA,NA,TGTGCCAGCAGCTTGGGAGCAACTAATGAAAAACTGTTTTTT,CASSLGATNEKLFF
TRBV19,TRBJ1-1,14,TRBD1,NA,TGTGCCAGCCGACAGGGGCCTCAGAACACTGAAGCTTTCTTT,CASRQGPQNTEAFF
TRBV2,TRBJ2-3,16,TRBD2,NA,TGTGCCACCTATTCGGGGACTAGCGGGAACACAGATACGCAGTATTTT,CATYSGTSGNTDTQYF
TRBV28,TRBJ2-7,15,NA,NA,TGTGCCAGCAGTTTCCCAAAGACAGGGAGGTACGAGCAGTACTTC,CASSFPKTGRYEQYF
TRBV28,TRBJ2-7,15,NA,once,TGTGCCAGCAGTTTAGTGGCGGAAGGCTCCTACGAGCAGTACTTC,CASSLVAEGSYEQYF
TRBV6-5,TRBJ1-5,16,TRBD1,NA,TGTGCCAGCAGTTACGTCGGGACAGGGCTTAATCAGCCCCAGCATTTT,CASSYVGTGLNQPQHF
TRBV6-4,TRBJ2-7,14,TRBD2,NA,TGTGCCAGCAGTCCCAGCGGGGAAACCTACGAGCAGTACTTC,CASSPSGETYEQYF